These T cell receptor beta chains were read from a single sample in a study of blood T cell repertoires in COVID-19. Sequencing was performed with immunoSEQ multiplex PCR; in TCRdb, only in-frame clones are kept and a portion is missing. The table records fewer than 250,000 clones, 90% of them present only once. Sequenced input: peripheral blood. These receptors were obtained from a man aged 30 to 45 with COVID-19, enrolled during active disease. The conserved cysteine and the conserved F or W are not part of the CDR3 here. A D gene is named only where the DNA matches it firmly. Clone size is not always given. Where it is, it says once, few, many or a class for expanded clones.

v_gene	abundance	j_gene	d_gene	CDR3aa
TRBV7-9	.	TRBJ1-1	.	ASSLVPNMNTEAF
TRBV7-2	.	TRBJ2-1	.	ASSLETTYNEQF
TRBV9	.	TRBJ2-2	.	ASSVGAGISTGELF
TRBV7-9	once	TRBJ1-6	.	ASSPEQVYSPLH
TRBV2	.	TRBJ2-2	.	ASSVLSNTGELF
TRBV9	.	TRBJ1-5	.	ASSVSGGLNQPQH
TRBV15	.	TRBJ2-2	.	ATSRGNRDNTGELF
TRBV7-2	once	TRBJ2-1	TRBD2	ASSLGGGAHYNEQF
TRBV6-1	once	TRBJ2-1	.	ASSEAAGYNEQF
TRBV3-1/TRBV3-2	.	TRBJ1-2	.	ASSKREGVYGYT
TRBV9	.	TRBJ1-5	.	ASSDSGSNQPQH
TRBV7-8	.	TRBJ1-2	TRBD1	ASSLARDRDRSGGYT
TRBV6-1	.	TRBJ2-7	TRBD1	ASSEDRARWEQY
TRBV18	.	TRBJ2-3	TRBD1	AGSPTGTDTQY